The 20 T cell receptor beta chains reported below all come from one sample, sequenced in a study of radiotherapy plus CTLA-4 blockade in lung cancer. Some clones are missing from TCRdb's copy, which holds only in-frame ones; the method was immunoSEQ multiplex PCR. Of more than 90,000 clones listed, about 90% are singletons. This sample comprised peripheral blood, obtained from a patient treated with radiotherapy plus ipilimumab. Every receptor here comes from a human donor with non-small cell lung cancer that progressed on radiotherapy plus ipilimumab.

The CDR3 coding sequence is TGTGCCAGCAGCCCCCACGGGGCTGGGGCCAACGTCCTGACTTTC. It is translated as CASSPHGAGANVLTF. This chain links TRBV5-5 with TRBJ2-6; TRBD2 is a possible D gene (5 bases). There are 15 residues in the CDR3. Trimming stripped 4 bases from V and 2 bases from J, with 10 bases between. Looked up from germline, CDR1 is SGHKS and CDR2 is YYEKEE (reference sequence).

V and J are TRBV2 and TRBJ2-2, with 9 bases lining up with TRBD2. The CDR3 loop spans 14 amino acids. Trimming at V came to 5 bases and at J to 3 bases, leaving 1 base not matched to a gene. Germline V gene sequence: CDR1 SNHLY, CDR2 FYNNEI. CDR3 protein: CASSIAGDTGELFF. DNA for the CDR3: TGTGCCAGCAGTATAGCGGGAGACACCGGGGAGCTGTTTTTT.

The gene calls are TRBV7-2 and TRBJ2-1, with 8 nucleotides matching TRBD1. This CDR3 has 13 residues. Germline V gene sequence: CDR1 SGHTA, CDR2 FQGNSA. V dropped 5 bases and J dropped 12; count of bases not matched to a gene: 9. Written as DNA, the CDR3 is TGTGCCAGCAGCCCTCACGTCGGGACAGGGCAGTTCTTC. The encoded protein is CASSPHVGTGQFF.

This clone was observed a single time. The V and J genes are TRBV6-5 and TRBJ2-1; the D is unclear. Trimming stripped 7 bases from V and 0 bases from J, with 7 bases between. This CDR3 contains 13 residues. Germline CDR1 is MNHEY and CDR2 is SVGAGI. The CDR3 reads CASKKGSYNEQFF. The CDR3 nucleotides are TGTGCCAGCAAGAAGGGCTCCTACAATGAGCAGTTCTTC.

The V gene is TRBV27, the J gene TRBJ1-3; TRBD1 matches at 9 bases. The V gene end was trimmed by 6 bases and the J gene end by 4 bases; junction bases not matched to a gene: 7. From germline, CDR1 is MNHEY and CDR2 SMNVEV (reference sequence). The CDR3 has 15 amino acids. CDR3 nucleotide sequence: TGTGCCAGCAGCTTACAGGGGGCGCGGGGAAACACCATATATTTT. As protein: CASSLQGARGNTIYF.

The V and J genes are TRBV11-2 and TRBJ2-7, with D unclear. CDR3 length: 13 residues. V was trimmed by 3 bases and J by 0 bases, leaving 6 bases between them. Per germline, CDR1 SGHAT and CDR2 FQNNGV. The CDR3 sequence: CASSLAISYEQYF. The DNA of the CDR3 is TGTGCCAGCAGCTTGGCGATCTCCTACGAGCAGTACTTC.

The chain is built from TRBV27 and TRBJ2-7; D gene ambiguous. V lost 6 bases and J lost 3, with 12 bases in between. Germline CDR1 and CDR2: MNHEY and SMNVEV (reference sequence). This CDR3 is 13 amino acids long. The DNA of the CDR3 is TGTGCCAGCAGGAGCTTCATTAACTACGAGCAGTACTTC. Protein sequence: CASRSFINYEQYF.

The CDR3 sequence is CASRETTSTGHEQYF. DNA of the CDR3: TGTGCCAGCAGGGAGACGACTAGTACAGGCCACGAGCAGTACTTC. The chain carries TRBV2 and TRBJ2-7; D possibly corresponds to TRBD2 (6 bases). The CDR3 length is 15 residues. Germline V gene data show CDR1 as SNHLY and CDR2 as FYNNEI. V lost 6 bases to trimming and J lost 5 bases, with 20 bases between them.

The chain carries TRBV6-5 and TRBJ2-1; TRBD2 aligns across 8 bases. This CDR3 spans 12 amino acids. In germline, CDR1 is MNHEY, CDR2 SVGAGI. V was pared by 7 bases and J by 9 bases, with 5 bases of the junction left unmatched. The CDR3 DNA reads TGTGCCAGCAAGGACGGGGGGGTTGAGCAGTTCTTC. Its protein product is CASKDGGVEQFF.

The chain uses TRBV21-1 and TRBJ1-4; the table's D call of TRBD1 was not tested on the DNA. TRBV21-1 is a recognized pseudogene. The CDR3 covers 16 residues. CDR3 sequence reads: CASSKEDRETNEKLFF. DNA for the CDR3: TGTGCCAGCAGCAAAGAGGACAGGGAAACTAATGAAAAACTGTTTTTT.

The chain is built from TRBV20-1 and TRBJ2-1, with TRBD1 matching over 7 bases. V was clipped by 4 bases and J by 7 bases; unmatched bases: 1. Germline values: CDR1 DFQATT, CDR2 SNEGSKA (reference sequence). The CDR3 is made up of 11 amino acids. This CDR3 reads CSAMTGNEQFF. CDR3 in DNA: TGCAGTGCTATGACAGGGAATGAGCAGTTCTTC.

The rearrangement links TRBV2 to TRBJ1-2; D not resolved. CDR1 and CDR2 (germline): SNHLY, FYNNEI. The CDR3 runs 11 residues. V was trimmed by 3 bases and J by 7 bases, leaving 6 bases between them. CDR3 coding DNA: TGTGCCAGCAGTGATTCGGGTGGCTACACCTTC. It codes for CASSDSGGYTF.

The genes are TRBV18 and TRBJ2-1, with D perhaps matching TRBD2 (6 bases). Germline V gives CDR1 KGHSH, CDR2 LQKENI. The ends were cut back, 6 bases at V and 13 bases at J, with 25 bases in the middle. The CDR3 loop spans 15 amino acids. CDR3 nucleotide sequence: TGTGCCAGCTCCCAGTTTGCCGGGGTTGGAGGGCCACAGTTCTTC. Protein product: CASSQFAGVGGPQFF.

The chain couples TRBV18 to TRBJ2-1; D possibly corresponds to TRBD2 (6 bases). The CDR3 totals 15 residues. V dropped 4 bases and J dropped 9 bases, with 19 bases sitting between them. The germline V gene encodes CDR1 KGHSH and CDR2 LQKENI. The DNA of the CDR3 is TGTGCCAGCTCACTGGGAGGCTTCCCGCAGGGTGAGCAGTTCTTC. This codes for CASSLGGFPQGEQFF.

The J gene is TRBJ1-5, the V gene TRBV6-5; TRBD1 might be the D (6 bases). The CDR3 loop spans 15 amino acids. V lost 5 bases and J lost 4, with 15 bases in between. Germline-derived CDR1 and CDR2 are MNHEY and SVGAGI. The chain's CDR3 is CASSALTGYNQPQHF. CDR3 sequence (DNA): TGTGCCAGCAGTGCCCTGACAGGTTATAATCAGCCCCAGCATTTT.

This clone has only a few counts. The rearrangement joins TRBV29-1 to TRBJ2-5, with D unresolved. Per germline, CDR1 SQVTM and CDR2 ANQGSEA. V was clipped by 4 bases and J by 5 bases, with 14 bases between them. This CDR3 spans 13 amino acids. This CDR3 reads CSVGAGARETQYF. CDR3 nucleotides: TGCAGCGTTGGCGCAGGTGCCAGGGAGACCCAGTACTTC.

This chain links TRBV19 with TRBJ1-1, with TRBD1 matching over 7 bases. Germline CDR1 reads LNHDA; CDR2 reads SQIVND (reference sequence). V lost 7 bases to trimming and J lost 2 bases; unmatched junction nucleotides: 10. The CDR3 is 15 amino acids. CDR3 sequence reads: CASNNRGLHNTEAFF. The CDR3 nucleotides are TGTGCCAGTAATAACAGGGGCCTCCACAACACTGAAGCTTTCTTT.

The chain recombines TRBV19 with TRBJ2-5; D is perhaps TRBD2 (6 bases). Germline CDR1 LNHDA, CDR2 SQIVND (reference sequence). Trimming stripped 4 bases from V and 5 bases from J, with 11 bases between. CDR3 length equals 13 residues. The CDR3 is CASSTGVWETQYF. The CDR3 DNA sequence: TGTGCCAGTAGTACGGGGGTTTGGGAGACCCAGTACTTC. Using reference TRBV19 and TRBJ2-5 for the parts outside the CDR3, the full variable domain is DGGITQSPKYLFRKEGQNVTLSCEQNLNHDAMYWYRQDPGQGLRLIYYSQIVNDFQKGDIAEGYSVSREKKESFPLTVTSAQKNPTAFYLCASSTGVWETQYFGPGTRLLVL.

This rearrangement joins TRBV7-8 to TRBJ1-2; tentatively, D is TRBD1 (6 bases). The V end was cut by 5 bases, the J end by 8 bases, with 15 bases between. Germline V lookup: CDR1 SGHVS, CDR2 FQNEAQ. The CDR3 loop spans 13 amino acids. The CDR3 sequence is CASSPTRGYGYTF. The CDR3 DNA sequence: TGTGCCAGCAGCCCCACCAGGGGCTACGGCTACACCTTC.

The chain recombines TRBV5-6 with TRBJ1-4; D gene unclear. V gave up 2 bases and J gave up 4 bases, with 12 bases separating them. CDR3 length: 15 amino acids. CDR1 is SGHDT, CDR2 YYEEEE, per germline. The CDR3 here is CASSFSRDVNEKLFF. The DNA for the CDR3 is TGTGCCAGCAGCTTCAGTAGAGACGTTAATGAAAAACTGTTTTTT.